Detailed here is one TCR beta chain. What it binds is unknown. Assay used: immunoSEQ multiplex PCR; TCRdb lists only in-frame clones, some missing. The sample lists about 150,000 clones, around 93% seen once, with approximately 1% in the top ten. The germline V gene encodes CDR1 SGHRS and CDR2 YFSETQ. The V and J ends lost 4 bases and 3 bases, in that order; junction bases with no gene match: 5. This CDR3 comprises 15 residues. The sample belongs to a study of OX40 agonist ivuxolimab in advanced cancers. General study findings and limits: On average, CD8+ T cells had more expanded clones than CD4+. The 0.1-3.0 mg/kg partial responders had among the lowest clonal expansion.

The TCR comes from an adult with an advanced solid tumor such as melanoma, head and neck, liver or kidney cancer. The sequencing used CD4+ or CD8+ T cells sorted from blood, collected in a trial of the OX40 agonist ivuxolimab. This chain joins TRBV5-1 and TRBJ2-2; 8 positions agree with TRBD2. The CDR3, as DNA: TGCGCCAGCAGCCCGAGCGGGAGCTACACCGGGGAGCTGTTTTTT. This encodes CASSPSGSYTGELFF.